What follows are 32 T cell receptor beta chains derived from one specimen sequenced in a study of beta chain features in type 1 diabetes. These receptors' antigens are unknown. The authors reverse transcribed all of the isolated RNA, so sequencing captured expressed TCRB transcripts. Libraries were prepared by immunoSEQ multiplex PCR; TCRdb keeps only in-frame clonotypes and omits some of them. The sample consists of roughly 260,000 clones, around 20% of them appearing once. Study outcomes and limitations: Moderately but significantly shorter TCRB CDR3s were found in Type 1 diabetes patients in all four CD4+ subsets.

Material: naive CD4+ T cells from blood. Receptors originate from a woman in her thirties or forties with type 1 diabetes.

The J gene is TRBJ2-7, the V gene TRBV28; TRBD2 aligns across 11 bases. Germline V gene lookup returns CDR1 MDHEN and CDR2 SYDVKM. J was trimmed by 5 bases and V by 3 bases; bases with no gene match: 3. The CDR3 contains 14 residues. DNA of the CDR3: TGTGCCAGCAGTTTTAGCGGGAGGGCGGACGAGCAGTACTTC. Residues: CASSFSGRADEQYF.

V usage is TRBV21-1 and J usage is TRBJ1-5; no check of the table's D call, TRBD1, against the DNA was made. TRBV21-1 is noted as a pseudogene. The CDR3 runs 15 residues. The DNA of the CDR3 is TGTGCCAGCTTTAAGGGGCAAGATAGCAATCAGCCCCAGCATTTT. This encodes CASFKGQDSNQPQHF.

The genes are TRBV6-5 and TRBJ1-1; 8 bases align to TRBD1. V shed 5 bases and J 1 base; nucleotides not matched to a gene: 6. Germline V CDR1 and CDR2: MNHEY, SVGAGI. The CDR3 extends over 15 amino acids. For the CDR3, the DNA is TGTGCCAGCAGTCTTCTGGGACAGGCGAACACTGAAGCTTTCTTT. This translates into CASSLLGQANTEAFF.

This chain links TRBV5-1 with TRBJ2-7, with a weak D call TRBD1 (6 bases). Trimming left V 2 bases short and J 1 base short, with 10 bases between. The CDR3 is made up of 14 amino acids. The germline CDR1 and CDR2 sequences are SGHRS and YFSETQ. CDR3 in amino acids: CASSLGDISYEQYF. CDR3 bases: TGCGCCAGCAGCTTAGGGGACATATCCTACGAGCAGTACTTC.

This chain uses TRBV10-3 with TRBJ2-1; D remains ambiguous. The CDR3 length is 13 residues. Trimming took off 6 bases at V and 6 bases at J, with 12 bases between the two ends. From germline, CDR1 is ENHRY and CDR2 SYGVKD. The DNA for the CDR3 is TGTGCCATCAGCGGTAAAGAGTTCAATGAGCAGTTCTTC. This codes for CAISGKEFNEQFF.

This clone occurred a few times. The CDR3 DNA is TGTGCCACCAGCCCTAGTCGTTGGTTCGGCACTGAAGCTTTCTTT. Amino acids: CATSPSRWFGTEAFF. The chain is built from TRBV15 and TRBJ1-1, with D unresolved. The CDR3 extends over 15 amino acids. Germline V gene lookup returns CDR1 LNHNV and CDR2 YYDKDF (reference sequence). V was trimmed by 5 bases and J by 4 bases, leaving 17 bases between them.

This clone was observed a handful of times. The chain combines TRBV5-1 with TRBJ2-7, with 7 positions matching TRBD1. The CDR3 loop spans 14 amino acids. V lost 4 bases and J lost 6; bases outside the gene matches: 10. Looked up from germline, CDR1 is SGHRS and CDR2 is YFSETQ. CDR3 coding DNA: TGCGCCAGCAGCATCCGGGACAGTCTTCCCGAGCAGTACTTC. It encodes CASSIRDSLPEQYF.

This clone was seen only a few times. The genes are TRBV2 and TRBJ2-1, with 7 bases identical to TRBD2. J was trimmed by 1 base and V by 1 base; bases with no gene match: 1. CDR3 length equals 15 residues. Germline lookup yields CDR1 SNHLY and CDR2 FYNNEI. CDR3 coding DNA: TGTGCCAGCAGTGAAGGTAGCGGGTCCTACAATGAGCAGTTCTTC. This gives the protein CASSEGSGSYNEQFF.

The chain recombines TRBV28 with TRBJ2-5; 7 bases align to TRBD1. This CDR3 is 13 amino acids long. CDR1 is MDHEN and CDR2 is SYDVKM in the germline V gene. The trim removed 3 bases at V and 8 bases at J, leaving 6 bases unmatched. CDR3 nucleotides: TGTGCCAGCAGTTTCCCAGGGGGTAGAACCCAGTACTTC. Amino acid sequence: CASSFPGGRTQYF.

This clone was counted only a few times. Distinct nucleotide sequences in the sample also encode this CDR3. V gene TRBV14 combines with J gene TRBJ1-1; 7 bases are a match to TRBD1. The CDR3 covers 13 residues. Per germline, CDR1 SGHDN and CDR2 FVKESK. Trimming took 3 bases from V and 5 from J; bases not matched to a gene: 3. The CDR3 loop is CASSQQGGTEAFF. The DNA of the CDR3 is TGTGCCAGCAGCCAGCAGGGGGGAACTGAAGCTTTCTTT.

This clone has only a few counts. The chain combines TRBV18 with TRBJ2-3; weak D call: TRBD2 (6 bases). Trimming removed 4 bases from V and 2 bases from J, with 10 bases in between. This CDR3 region has 14 residues. Germline V gene lookup returns CDR1 KGHSH and CDR2 LQKENI. Here the CDR3 reads CASSLVADTDTQYF. The CDR3 bases are TGTGCCAGCTCACTCGTAGCGGACACAGATACGCAGTATTTT.

In its sample, this clone was seen a few times. This sequence joins TRBV2 and TRBJ1-1; D gene uncertain. V gave up 6 bases and J gave up 3 bases, with 8 bases separating them. The CDR3 totals 12 residues. Germline V gene lookup returns CDR1 SNHLY and CDR2 FYNNEI. The CDR3 reads CASRKTDTEAFF. The CDR3 DNA reads as TGTGCCAGCAGGAAAACTGACACTGAAGCTTTCTTT.

This clone was observed a few times. The rearrangement uses TRBV5-1 and TRBJ1-1; TRBD1 aligns across 11 bases. The CDR3 sequence is 15 residues long. Germline CDR1 is SGHRS and CDR2 is YFSETQ. J was trimmed by 4 bases and V by 4 bases; bases with no gene match: 6. CDR3 protein: CASSRTGTGGTEAFF. Here the CDR3 DNA reads TGCGCCAGCAGCCGGACCGGGACAGGGGGCACTGAAGCTTTCTTT. Looking up the rest from reference TRBV5-1 and TRBJ1-1 gives the full variable domain: KAGVTQTPRYLIKTRGQQVTLSCSPISGHRSVSWYQQTPGQGLQFLFEYFSETQRNKGNFPGRFSGRQFSNSRSEMNVSTLELGDSALYLCASSRTGTGGTEAFFGQGTRLTVV.

The J gene is TRBJ2-7, the V gene TRBV4-1; possibly TRBD1 for D (6 bases). CDR3 length equals 15 residues. Germline CDR1 and CDR2: MGHRA and YSYEKL. The V gene lost 4 bases and the J gene lost 1 base, with 14 bases spanning the gap. CDR3 in amino acids: CASSLGQAKSYEQYF. In DNA form, the CDR3 reads TGCGCCAGCAGCCTGGGACAAGCGAAATCCTACGAGCAGTACTTC.

This clone was recorded a few times. The CDR3 nucleotides read TGTGCCAGCAGCTTGGCCGATTACTCCGGGGAGCTGTTTTTT. Translating gives CASSLADYSGELFF. The chain recombines TRBV5-4 with TRBJ2-2; D unresolved. CDR3 size: 14 residues. Germline V gene lookup returns CDR1 SGHNT and CDR2 YYREEE (reference sequence). Trimming stripped 0 bases from V and 6 bases from J, with 9 bases between.

This chain connects TRBV5-1 to TRBJ1-2; D is ambiguous. V lost 0 bases to trimming and J lost 0 bases, with 6 bases between them. Germline V CDR1 and CDR2: SGHRS, YFSETQ. The CDR3 has 14 amino acids. CDR3 region: CASSLGLSNYGYTF. CDR3 bases: TGCGCCAGCAGCTTGGGACTATCTAACTATGGCTACACCTTC.

The rearrangement joins TRBV4-3 to TRBJ1-4, with D perhaps matching TRBD1 (6 bases). Germline V gene lookup returns CDR1 LGHNA and CDR2 YSLEER. V was trimmed by 0 bases and J by 5 bases, leaving 16 bases between them. The length of the CDR3 is 17 residues. CDR3: CASSQDRGSVGNEKLFF. DNA for the CDR3: TGCGCCAGCAGCCAAGATAGGGGGTCTGTGGGGAATGAAAAACTGTTTTTT.

The chain uses TRBV14 and TRBJ2-4; D remains unclear. The CDR3 spans 11 residues. V gave up 3 bases and J gave up 8 bases, with 5 bases separating them. Germline V gene data show CDR1 as SGHDN and CDR2 as FVKESK. CDR3 nucleotides: TGTGCCAGCAGCCACTCAGACATTCAGTACTTC. Translated: CASSHSDIQYF.

This chain uses TRBV7-3 with TRBJ2-1; 11 bases map to TRBD2. Germline trimming cut 4 bases from V and 8 bases from J; bases unmatched to any gene: 7. The length of the CDR3 is 15 residues. Germline CDR1 SGHTA, CDR2 FQGTGA. The CDR3 protein is CASSSLAGGPDEQFF. CDR3 nucleotide sequence: TGTGCCAGCAGCTCCCTAGCGGGAGGACCGGATGAGCAGTTCTTC.

In its sample, this clone was seen a few times. The chain uses TRBV5-1 and TRBJ2-7; tentative D call: TRBD1 (6 bases). CDR3 length equals 15 residues. V lost 0 bases and J lost 5, with 15 bases in between. The germline gives CDR1 SGHRS, CDR2 YFSETQ. The CDR3 sequence is CASSLGGQKSNEQYF. The DNA of the CDR3 is TGCGCCAGCAGCTTGGGCGGACAGAAGTCCAACGAGCAGTACTTC.

V gene TRBV7-9 combines with J gene TRBJ2-5; 7 nucleotides line up with TRBD1. The J segment lost 2 bases and the V segment lost 4 bases, leaving 4 bases of the junction unmatched. The CDR3 extends over 14 amino acids. CDR1 is SEHNR and CDR2 is FQNEAQ in the germline V gene (reference sequence). CDR3 bases: TGTGCCAGCAGCTCCTGGACAGGACAAGAGACCCAGTACTTC. As protein: CASSSWTGQETQYF.

A single count supports this clone. V usage is TRBV28 and J usage is TRBJ2-1; 7 nucleotides agree with TRBD1. Germline-derived CDR1 and CDR2 are MDHEN and SYDVKM. V shed 7 bases and J 1 base; nucleotides not matched to a gene: 7. This CDR3 is 15 amino acids long. CDR3 bases: TGTGCCAGCACCTCCGGGACAGATTCCTACAATGAGCAGTTCTTC. This encodes CASTSGTDSYNEQFF.

In this sample, this clone turned up a few times. The J gene is TRBJ2-1, the V gene TRBV27; tentatively, D is TRBD2 (6 bases). The CDR3 sequence is 14 residues long. Per germline, CDR1 MNHEY and CDR2 SMNVEV (reference sequence). V lost 6 bases, J lost 7 bases, and 16 bases lay in between. CDR3 bases: TGTGCCAGCAGGGTCAGGCGGGAAAGGAATGAGCAGTTCTTC. It encodes CASRVRRERNEQFF.

The chain links TRBV28 to TRBJ2-7; TRBD2 matches 9 bases. The CDR3 is made up of 16 amino acids. CDR1 and CDR2 from the germline V gene are MDHEN and SYDVKM. Germline trimming cut 0 bases from V and 0 bases from J; bases unmatched to any gene: 3. DNA for the CDR3: TGTGCCAGCAGTTTATGGCGCGGGGGGGCCTCCTACGAGCAGTACTTC. Its translation is CASSLWRGGASYEQYF.

This clone was seen a handful of times. The chain carries TRBV4-2 and TRBJ1-3, with a possible D match to TRBD1 (5 bases). Germline assignment: CDR1 LGHNA and CDR2 YNFKEQ. Trimming stripped 6 bases from V and 1 base from J, with 13 bases between. This CDR3 is 15 amino acids long. CDR3 nucleotide sequence: TGTGCCAGCAGGGAGGGGCCCCAGTCTGGAAACACCATATATTTT. Amino acid sequence: CASREGPQSGNTIYF.

The chain couples TRBV5-1 to TRBJ1-1, with a weak D call TRBD1 (5 bases). The length of the CDR3 is 14 residues. The germline V and J ends were trimmed by 2 bases and 5 bases, with 13 bases remaining between them. Germline values: CDR1 SGHRS, CDR2 YFSETQ. The CDR3 nucleotides are TGCGCCAGCAGCTTAGAGGCCCGGGGGACTGAAGCTTTCTTT. It is translated as CASSLEARGTEAFF.

This chain connects TRBV11-1 to TRBJ2-6; 7 nucleotides align to TRBD1. Unmatched junction bases numbered 7, after V lost 6 bases and J lost 2 bases. Germline-derived CDR1 and CDR2 are SGHAT and FQDESV (reference sequence). This CDR3 has 16 amino acids. CDR3 nucleotide sequence: TGTGCCAGCAGTCTTCAGGGGGAAGCTGGGGCCAACGTCCTGACTTTC. Protein sequence: CASSLQGEAGANVLTF.

The V gene is TRBV4-2, the J gene TRBJ1-2, with no clear D. V lost 3 bases, J lost 8 bases, and 7 bases lay in between. CDR1 is LGHNA and CDR2 is YNFKEQ in the germline V gene. This CDR3 region has 11 residues. This chain's CDR3 is CASSQREGYTF. Here the CDR3 DNA reads TGTGCCAGCAGCCAGAGAGAAGGCTACACCTTC.

The rearrangement uses TRBV6-5 and TRBJ2-5; 10 bases match TRBD2. Germline CDR1 and CDR2: MNHEY and SVGAGI. The CDR3 sequence is 15 residues long. V lost 2 bases, J lost 5 bases, and 5 bases stayed unmatched. The CDR3 reads CASSYAAGGRETQYF. The CDR3 nucleotides are TGTGCCAGCAGTTACGCAGCGGGGGGGCGGGAGACCCAGTACTTC.

The gene calls are TRBV30 and TRBJ1-4, with TRBD1 matching over 8 bases. Per germline, CDR1 GTSNPN and CDR2 SVGIG (reference sequence). The J segment lost 8 bases and the V segment lost 3 bases, leaving 5 bases of the junction unmatched. The length of the CDR3 is 13 residues. The CDR3 coding sequence is TGTGCCTGGAGACAGGGGGTGGGCGAAAAACTGTTTTTT. Its protein product is CAWRQGVGEKLFF.

The rearrangement uses TRBV5-1 and TRBJ2-7, with 7 bases matching TRBD2. V was clipped by 3 bases and J by 4 bases; unmatched bases: 7. The CDR3 runs 14 residues. Germline lookup yields CDR1 SGHRS and CDR2 YFSETQ. The CDR3 bases are TGCGCCAGCAGCTCGCGGGAGCTTTCTTACGAGCAGTACTTC. This gives the protein CASSSRELSYEQYF. The full variable domain, its missing parts supplied by reference TRBV5-1 and TRBJ2-7, is KAGVTQTPRYLIKTRGQQVTLSCSPISGHRSVSWYQQTPGQGLQFLFEYFSETQRNKGNFPGRFSGRQFSNSRSEMNVSTLELGDSALYLCASSSRELSYEQYFGPGTRLTVT.

The chain is built from TRBV5-1 and TRBJ1-1, with TRBD1 matching 7 bases. The V gene end was trimmed by 3 bases and the J gene end by 0 bases; junction bases not matched to a gene: 2. Germline V gene lookup returns CDR1 SGHRS and CDR2 YFSETQ. This CDR3 is 14 amino acids long. The CDR3 loop reads CASSWGQMNTEAFF. The CDR3 DNA sequence: TGCGCCAGCAGCTGGGGACAGATGAACACTGAAGCTTTCTTT.